This T cell receptor (beta chain) was sequenced during a study of naive and memory T cell subsets. V shed 4 bases and J shed 2 bases, with 19 bases lying between them. This CDR3 contains 18 residues. CDR1 and CDR2 from the germline V gene are SGHRS and YFSETQ. This clonotype was detected ten times or more. Described treatment: skin biopsy from PPD injection site in Mantoux-positive individual. The library had UMIs added by 3' ligation of an oligonucleotide to TCR cDNA. Four PCR rounds used nested alpha and beta constant region primers plus the SP2 primer. MiXCR, run by TCRdb on the UMI-ligation and nested PCR reads, gives a single entry per CDR3 protein. The sample records about 30,000 distinct CDR3 sequences, under 8.5% being singletons.

This sample comprised skin, obtained from a tuberculin skin test site. V and J are TRBV5-1 and TRBJ2-6; a weak D match, TRBD2 (6 bases). This receptor was identified in an adult in good health. CDR3 coding DNA: TGCGCCAGCAGCCGGACTCCGGCCCGGGGGACTGGGGCCAACGTCCTGACTTTC. Translation gives CASSRTPARGTGANVLTF.